The 21 T cell receptor beta chains presented below share a single source sample, sequenced in a study of T cell responses to AZD1222 COVID-19 vaccine. TCRdb's table, derived via immunoSEQ multiplex PCR, lists solely in-frame clones and lacks some. The data contain 120,000 or so clones, 70% to 90% of them singletons. The material sequenced was peripheral blood, taken on day 0 of AZD1222 vaccination. These receptors were taken from an adult in good health.

The sample holds a few counts of this clone. V usage is TRBV7-9 and J usage is TRBJ2-1; 8 nucleotides align to TRBD1. V was pared by 6 bases and J by 6 bases, with 7 bases of the junction left unmatched. The CDR3 covers 14 residues. Germline-derived CDR1 and CDR2 are SEHNR and FQNEAQ (reference sequence). CDR3 residues: CASSSPDRGNEQFF. CDR3 nucleotides: TGTGCCAGCAGTTCACCCGACAGGGGCAATGAGCAGTTCTTC.

This chain joins TRBV27 and TRBJ1-1, with 8 bases matching TRBD1. This CDR3 has 13 residues. CDR1 and CDR2 (germline): MNHEY, SMNVEV (reference sequence). The V gene end was trimmed by 10 bases and the J gene end by 6 bases; junction bases not matched to a gene: 10. The CDR3 DNA reads as TGTGCCACCTACGCAGGGGGCGCGGCTGAAGCTTTCTTT. Protein product: CATYAGGAAEAFF.

As DNA, the CDR3 is TGCGCCAGCAGCCAAGATTGGGCAGGTTACAATGAGCAGTTCTTC. Protein product: CASSQDWAGYNEQFF. The rearrangement joins TRBV4-3 to TRBJ2-1, with D uncertain. V lost 0 bases and J 4 bases, leaving 10 bases between the germline ends. The CDR3 contains 15 residues. The germline V gene has CDR1 LGHNA and CDR2 YSLEER.

The chain links TRBV7-2 to TRBJ1-2, with D tentatively TRBD1 (5 bases). CDR3 size: 15 residues. CDR1 and CDR2 from the germline V gene are SGHTA and FQGNSA. V lost 5 bases to trimming and J lost 6 bases, with 19 bases between them. In DNA form, the CDR3 reads TGTGCCAGCAGCCCTTCGGGGCGGGCCGGAGATGGCTACACCTTC. It yields the protein CASSPSGRAGDGYTF.

The CDR3 protein is CASSQAGLVGYTF. The CDR3 coding sequence is TGTGCCAGCAGCCAAGCTGGTTTGGTGGGCTACACCTTC. V and J are TRBV14 and TRBJ1-2, with D unresolved. There are 13 residues in the CDR3. CDR1 and CDR2 from the germline V gene are SGHDN and FVKESK. V was trimmed by 1 base and J by 8 bases, leaving 11 bases between them.

The genes are TRBV27 and TRBJ1-5; 9 nucleotides line up with TRBD1. CDR3 size: 20 residues. Germline CDR1 and CDR2: MNHEY and SMNVEV (reference sequence). The trim removed 0 bases at V and 4 bases at J, leaving 16 bases unmatched. The CDR3 loop is CASSLSAPGTGNFRNQPQHF. The CDR3 DNA reads TGTGCCAGCAGTTTATCGGCCCCCGGGACAGGGAATTTTAGAAATCAGCCCCAGCATTTT.

The rearrangement uses TRBV7-2 and TRBJ2-2; D unresolved. The germline V and J ends were trimmed by 3 bases and 0 bases, with 14 bases remaining between them. This CDR3 has 17 residues. CDR1 SGHTA and CDR2 FQGNSA come from the germline V gene. CDR3 in amino acids: CASSFPGGYANTGELFF. The CDR3 coding sequence is TGTGCCAGCAGCTTTCCGGGCGGTTACGCGAACACCGGGGAGCTGTTTTTT. Based on the CDR3 plus reference TRBV7-2 and TRBJ2-2, the full variable domain is GAGVSQSPSNKVTEKGKDVELRCDPISGHTALYWYRQSLGQGLEFLIYFQGNSAPDKSGLPSDRFSAERTGGSVSTLTIQRTQQEDSAVYLCASSFPGGYANTGELFFGEGSRLTVL.

The CDR3 coding sequence is TGTGCCAGTAGGGGACTAGCAGGGTATCGGACCACAGATACGCAGTATTTT. Amino acids: CASRGLAGYRTTDTQYF. This rearrangement joins TRBV19 to TRBJ2-3, with 9 positions matching TRBD2. The CDR3 has 17 residues. In germline, CDR1 is LNHDA, CDR2 SQIVND (reference sequence). With V trimmed by 6 bases and J by 2 bases, 12 bases remained unmatched.

The genes are TRBV6-5 and TRBJ2-1; the match to TRBD1 covers 9 bases. CDR1 and CDR2 (germline): MNHEY, SVGAGI. J gave up 8 bases and V 7 bases, and 6 bases lay outside the gene matches. The CDR3 has 13 residues. CDR3 sequence (DNA): TGTGCCAGCATGAGGGGACAGGGCGATGAGCAGTTCTTC. This gives the protein CASMRGQGDEQFF.

This chain connects TRBV7-8 to TRBJ2-2; no clear D. Per germline, CDR1 SGHVS and CDR2 FQNEAQ. V was clipped by 1 base and J by 0 bases, with 9 bases between them. The CDR3 is 16 residues long. CDR3 sequence (DNA): TGTGCCAGCAGCTTAGTATACTTCGCGAACACCGGGGAGCTGTTTTTT. Translation: CASSLVYFANTGELFF.

This chain links TRBV11-2 with TRBJ1-1; no clear D gene. Germline loops: CDR1 SGHAT, CDR2 FQNNGV. The CDR3 spans 14 residues. Trimming took 6 bases from V and 3 from J, leaving 14 bases between them. Written as DNA, the CDR3 is TGTGCCAGCAGAGACCTGCGGTTGGACACTGAAGCTTTCTTT. Translating gives CASRDLRLDTEAFF.

This chain joins TRBV11-2 and TRBJ1-3; D is unresolved. CDR1 and CDR2 (germline): SGHAT, FQNNGV. The V end was cut by 5 bases, the J end by 4 bases, with 6 bases between. The CDR3 totals 12 residues. The CDR3 is CASSRIGNTIYF. In nucleotides, the CDR3 is TGTGCCAGCAGCAGAATCGGAAACACCATATATTTT. The whole variable domain, remainder taken from reference TRBV11-2 and TRBJ1-3, is EAGVAQSPRYKIIEKRQSVAFWCNPISGHATLYWYQQILGQGPKLLIQFQNNGVVDDSQLPKDRFSAERLKGVDSTLKIQPAKLEDSAVYLCASSRIGNTIYFGEGSWLTVV.

V and J are TRBV10-2 and TRBJ1-2; D is undetermined. CDR3 size: 15 residues. The V end was cut by 3 bases, the J end by 10 bases, with 21 bases between. CDR1 is WSHSY, CDR2 SAAADI, per germline. The CDR3, as DNA: TGCGCCAGCAGTGACGCGAGAGGAGTTTCGGGCTCCTACACCTTC. Protein: CASSDARGVSGSYTF.

This clone was recorded once. The gene calls are TRBV11-2 and TRBJ2-7; D is tentatively TRBD1 or TRBD2 (5 bases each). Between the trimmed V and J ends, which lost 1 base and 4 bases, there was a span of 11 bases. The CDR3 covers 14 residues. Germline V gene data show CDR1 as SGHAT and CDR2 as FQNNGV. The CDR3 DNA sequence: TGTGCCAGCAGCTTAGGAGGGGTCAGGTACGAGCAGTACTTC. It translates to CASSLGGVRYEQYF.

The chain couples TRBV27 to TRBJ2-7; no clear D. The CDR3 covers 14 residues. In germline, CDR1 is MNHEY, CDR2 SMNVEV (reference sequence). V was pared by 5 bases and J by 3 bases, with 14 bases between. CDR3 protein: CASSLRRNIYEQYF. The CDR3 DNA sequence: TGTGCCAGCAGTCTAAGGCGGAACATCTACGAGCAGTACTTC.

This chain connects TRBV24-1 to TRBJ2-2; 8 bases map to TRBD1. V trimming: 3 bases; J trimming: 6 bases; junction bases outside the gene matches: 2. This CDR3 is built from 14 residues. CDR1 is KGHDR, CDR2 SFDVKD, per germline. CDR3 bases: TGTGCCACCAGTGATGCAGGGGGCCCCGGGGAGCTGTTTTTT. Protein: CATSDAGGPGELFF.

This sequence joins TRBV5-1 and TRBJ1-1; D possibly corresponds to TRBD1 (5 bases). Per germline, CDR1 SGHRS and CDR2 YFSETQ. The CDR3 sequence is 15 residues long. V lost 7 bases and J 4 bases, leaving 20 bases between the germline ends. Written as DNA, the CDR3 is TGCGCCAGCCAATCGACGGGGCCCATTGGCACTGAAGCTTTCTTT. This encodes CASQSTGPIGTEAFF.

The chain joins TRBV27 to TRBJ1-5, with D hard to call. The CDR3 consists of 14 residues. V shed 4 bases and J shed 4 bases, with 11 bases lying between them. Germline V lookup: CDR1 MNHEY, CDR2 SMNVEV (reference sequence). The CDR3 here is CASSSMALNQPQHF. The CDR3 nucleotides read TGTGCCAGCAGTTCTATGGCCCTTAATCAGCCCCAGCATTTT.

The rearrangement joins TRBV4-3 to TRBJ2-1, with D perhaps matching TRBD2 (5 bases). CDR1 is LGHNA and CDR2 is YSLEER in the germline V gene. V dropped 0 bases and J dropped 5 bases, with 17 bases sitting between them. The CDR3 has 17 residues. The CDR3 nucleotides are TGCGCCAGCAGCCAAGAAGTAGCTAGCTTCCCCAACAATGAGCAGTTCTTC. Translation gives CASSQEVASFPNNEQFF.

The chain recombines TRBV11-2 with TRBJ2-7, with 8 bases that match TRBD1. This CDR3 has 13 amino acids. Germline CDR1 and CDR2: SGHAT and FQNNGV. The V segment lost 6 bases and the J segment 6 bases; nucleotides outside the gene matches: 7. Written as DNA, the CDR3 is TGTGCCAGCAGAAATACAGGGGGGAGCGAGCAGTACTTC. Encoded protein: CASRNTGGSEQYF.

This clone was detected only a few times. The chain has TRBV11-2 and TRBJ2-3, with 11 nucleotides matching TRBD1. Unmatched junction bases numbered 3, after V lost 3 bases and J lost 4 bases. Per germline, CDR1 SGHAT and CDR2 FQNNGV. This CDR3 region has 15 residues. DNA of the CDR3: TGTGCCAGCAGCTTGGGACAGGGGGAAGCAGATACGCAGTATTTT. Its translation is CASSLGQGEADTQYF.